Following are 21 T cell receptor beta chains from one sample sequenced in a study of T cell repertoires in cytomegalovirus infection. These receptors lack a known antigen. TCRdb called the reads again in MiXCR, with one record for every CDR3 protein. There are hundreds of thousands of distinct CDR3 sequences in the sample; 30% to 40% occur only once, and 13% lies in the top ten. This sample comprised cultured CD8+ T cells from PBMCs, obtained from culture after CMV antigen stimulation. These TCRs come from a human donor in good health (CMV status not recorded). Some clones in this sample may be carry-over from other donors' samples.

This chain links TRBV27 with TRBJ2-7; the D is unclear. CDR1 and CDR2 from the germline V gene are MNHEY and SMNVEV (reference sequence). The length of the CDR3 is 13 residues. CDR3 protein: CPSGSFAPNEQYV. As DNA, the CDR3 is TGTCCGTCCGGCTCGTTTGCACCTAACGAGCAGTACGTC.

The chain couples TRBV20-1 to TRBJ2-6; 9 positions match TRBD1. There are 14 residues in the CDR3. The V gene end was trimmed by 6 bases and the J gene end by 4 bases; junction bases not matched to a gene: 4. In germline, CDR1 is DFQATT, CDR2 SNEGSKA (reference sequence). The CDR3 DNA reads TGCAGTGCAAGGACAGGGGTCGGGGCCAACGTCCTGACTTTC. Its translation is CSARTGVGANVLTF.

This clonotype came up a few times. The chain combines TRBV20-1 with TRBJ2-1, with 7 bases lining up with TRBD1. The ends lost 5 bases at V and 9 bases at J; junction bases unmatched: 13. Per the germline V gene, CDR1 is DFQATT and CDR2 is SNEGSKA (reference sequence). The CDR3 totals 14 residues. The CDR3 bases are TGCAGTGCTCCAAATAGGGACAGCTTTTCTGAGCAGTTCTTC. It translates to CSAPNRDSFSEQFF.

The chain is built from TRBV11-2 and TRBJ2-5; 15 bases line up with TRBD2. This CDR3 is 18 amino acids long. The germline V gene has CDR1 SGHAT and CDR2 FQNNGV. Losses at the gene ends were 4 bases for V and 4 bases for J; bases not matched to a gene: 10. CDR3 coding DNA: TGTGCCAGCAGCTGGGGACTAGCGGGGGGCCTTTCGGCAGAGACCCAGTACTTC. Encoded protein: CASSWGLAGGLSAETQYF.

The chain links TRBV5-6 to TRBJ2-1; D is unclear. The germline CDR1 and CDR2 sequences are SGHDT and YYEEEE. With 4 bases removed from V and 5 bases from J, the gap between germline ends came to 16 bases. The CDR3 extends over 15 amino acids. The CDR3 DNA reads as TGTGCCAGCAGCCTCGGGCGTCTCCTTGACAATGAGCAGTTCTTC. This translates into CASSLGRLLDNEQFF.

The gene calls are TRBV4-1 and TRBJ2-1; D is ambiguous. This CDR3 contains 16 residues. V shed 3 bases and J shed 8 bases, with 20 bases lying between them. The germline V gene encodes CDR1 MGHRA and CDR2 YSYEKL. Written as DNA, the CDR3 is TGCGCCAGCAGCCACAACCCTACACCCACGAACGATGAGCAGTTCTTC. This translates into CASSHNPTPTNDEQFF.

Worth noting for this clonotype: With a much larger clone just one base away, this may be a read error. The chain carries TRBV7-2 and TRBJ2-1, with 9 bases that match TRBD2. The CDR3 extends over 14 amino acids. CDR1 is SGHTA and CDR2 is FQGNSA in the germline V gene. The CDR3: CGSSLTSGHNEQFF. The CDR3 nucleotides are TGTGGCAGCAGTTTGACTAGCGGCCACAATGAGCAGTTCTTC.

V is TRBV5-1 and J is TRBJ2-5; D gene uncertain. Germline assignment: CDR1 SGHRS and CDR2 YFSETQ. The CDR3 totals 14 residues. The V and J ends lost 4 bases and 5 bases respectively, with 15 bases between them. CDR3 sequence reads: CASSQPSRAETQYF. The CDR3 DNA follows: TGCGCCAGCAGCCAGCCCTCCCGGGCGGAGACCCAGTACTTC.

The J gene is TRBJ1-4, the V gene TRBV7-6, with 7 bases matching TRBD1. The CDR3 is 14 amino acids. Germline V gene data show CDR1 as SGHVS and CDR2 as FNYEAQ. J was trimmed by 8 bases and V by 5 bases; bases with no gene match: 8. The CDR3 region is CASSAGQPWEKLFF. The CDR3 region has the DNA TGTGCCAGCAGCGCGGGACAGCCATGGGAAAAACTGTTTTTT.

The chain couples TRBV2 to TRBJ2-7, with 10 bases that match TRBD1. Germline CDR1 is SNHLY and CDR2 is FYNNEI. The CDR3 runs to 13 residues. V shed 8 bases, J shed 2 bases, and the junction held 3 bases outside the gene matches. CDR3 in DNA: TGTGCCAGCTTCGGGACAGGGGCCTACGAGCAGTACTTC. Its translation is CASFGTGAYEQYF.

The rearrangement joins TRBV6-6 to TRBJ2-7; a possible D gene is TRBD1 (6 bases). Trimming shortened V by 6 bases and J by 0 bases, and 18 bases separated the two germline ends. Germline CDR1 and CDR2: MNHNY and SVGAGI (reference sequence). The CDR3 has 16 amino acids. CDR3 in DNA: TGTGCCAGCAGGCGGACAGCAAACGGAGACTCCTACGAGCAGTACGTC. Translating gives CASRRTANGDSYEQYV.

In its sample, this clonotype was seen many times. The CDR3 DNA reads TGTGCCATCAGTGAGCGGATGGGAAACTCTGGAAACACCATATATTTT. It yields the protein CAISERMGNSGNTIYF. This chain connects TRBV10-3 to TRBJ1-3, with D unclear. The CDR3 contains 16 residues. V shed 2 bases and J shed 0 bases, with 11 bases lying between them. Germline V gene data show CDR1 as ENHRY and CDR2 as SYGVKD.

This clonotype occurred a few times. In DNA, the CDR3 is TGTGCCAGCGCGGGGGGGCTAGCGGGGGGATCGACCGGGGAGCTGTTTTTT. Its translation: CASAGGLAGGSTGELFF. The rearrangement joins TRBV9 to TRBJ2-2; 11 bases are a match to TRBD2. Germline V gene data show CDR1 as SGDLS and CDR2 as YYNGEE. V trimming: 7 bases; J trimming: 5 bases; junction bases outside the gene matches: 13. This CDR3 is 17 amino acids long.

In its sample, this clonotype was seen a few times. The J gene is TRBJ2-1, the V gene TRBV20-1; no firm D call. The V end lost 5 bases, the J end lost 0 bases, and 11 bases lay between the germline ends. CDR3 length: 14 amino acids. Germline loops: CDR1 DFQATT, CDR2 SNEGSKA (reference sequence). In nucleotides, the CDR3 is TGCAGTGCTTCCGACGGTAGCTCCTACAATGAGCAGTTCTTC. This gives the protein CSASDGSSYNEQFF.

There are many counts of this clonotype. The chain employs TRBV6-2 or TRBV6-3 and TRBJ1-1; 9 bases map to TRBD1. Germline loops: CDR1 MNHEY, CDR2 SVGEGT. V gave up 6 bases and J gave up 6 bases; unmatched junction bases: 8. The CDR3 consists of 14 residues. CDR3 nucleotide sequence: TGTGCCAGCAGAAAGACAGGGGGTTCATCTGAAGCTTTCTTT. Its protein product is CASRKTGGSSEAFF.

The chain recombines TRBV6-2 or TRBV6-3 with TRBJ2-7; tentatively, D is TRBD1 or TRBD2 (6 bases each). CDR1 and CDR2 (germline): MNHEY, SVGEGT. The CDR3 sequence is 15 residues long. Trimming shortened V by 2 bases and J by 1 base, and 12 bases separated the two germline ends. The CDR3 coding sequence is TGTGCCAGCAGTTACATGGGGGGCCCATCCTACGAGCAGTACTTC. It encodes CASSYMGGPSYEQYF.

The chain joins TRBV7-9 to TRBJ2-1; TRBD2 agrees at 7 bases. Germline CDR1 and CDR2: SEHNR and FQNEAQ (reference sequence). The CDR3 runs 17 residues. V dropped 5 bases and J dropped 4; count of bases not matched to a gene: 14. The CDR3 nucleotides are TGTGCCAGCAGCCCAGACCTAGCGGTAGCGGAGTACAATGAGCAGTTCTTC. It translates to CASSPDLAVAEYNEQFF.

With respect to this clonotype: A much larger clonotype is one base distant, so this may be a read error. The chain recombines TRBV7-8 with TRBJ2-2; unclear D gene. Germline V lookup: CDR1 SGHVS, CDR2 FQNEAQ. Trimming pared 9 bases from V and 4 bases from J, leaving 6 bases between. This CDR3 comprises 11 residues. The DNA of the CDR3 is TGTGCCAGGCAGGCCACCGGGGAGCTGTTTTTT. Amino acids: CARQATGELFF.

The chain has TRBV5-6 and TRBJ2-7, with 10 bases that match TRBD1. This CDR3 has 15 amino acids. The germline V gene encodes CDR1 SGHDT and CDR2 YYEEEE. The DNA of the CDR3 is TGTGTCAGCAGCTCGGGACAGGGGTCCACCTACGAGCAGTACGTC. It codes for CVSSSGQGSTYEQYV.

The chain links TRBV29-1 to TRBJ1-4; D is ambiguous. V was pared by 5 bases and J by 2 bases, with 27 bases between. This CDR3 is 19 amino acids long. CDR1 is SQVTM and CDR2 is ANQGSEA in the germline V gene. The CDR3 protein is CSVQSNPEESGVTNEKLFF. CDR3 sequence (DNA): TGCAGCGTTCAGAGCAACCCAGAAGAAAGTGGGGTTACTAATGAAAAACTGTTTTTT. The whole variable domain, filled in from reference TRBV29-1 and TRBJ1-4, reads SAVISQKPSRDICQRGTSLTIQCQVDSQVTMMFWYRQQPGQSLTLIATANQGSEATYESGFVIDKFPISRPNLTFSTLTVSNMSPEDSSIYLCSVQSNPEESGVTNEKLFFGSGTQLSVL.

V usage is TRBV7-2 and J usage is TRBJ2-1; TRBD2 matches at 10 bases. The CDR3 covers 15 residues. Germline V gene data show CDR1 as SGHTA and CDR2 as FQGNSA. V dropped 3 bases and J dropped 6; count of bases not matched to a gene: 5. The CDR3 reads CASSFVVAGGNEQFF. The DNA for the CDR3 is TGTGCCAGCAGCTTCGTGGTAGCGGGGGGCAATGAGCAGTTCTTC.